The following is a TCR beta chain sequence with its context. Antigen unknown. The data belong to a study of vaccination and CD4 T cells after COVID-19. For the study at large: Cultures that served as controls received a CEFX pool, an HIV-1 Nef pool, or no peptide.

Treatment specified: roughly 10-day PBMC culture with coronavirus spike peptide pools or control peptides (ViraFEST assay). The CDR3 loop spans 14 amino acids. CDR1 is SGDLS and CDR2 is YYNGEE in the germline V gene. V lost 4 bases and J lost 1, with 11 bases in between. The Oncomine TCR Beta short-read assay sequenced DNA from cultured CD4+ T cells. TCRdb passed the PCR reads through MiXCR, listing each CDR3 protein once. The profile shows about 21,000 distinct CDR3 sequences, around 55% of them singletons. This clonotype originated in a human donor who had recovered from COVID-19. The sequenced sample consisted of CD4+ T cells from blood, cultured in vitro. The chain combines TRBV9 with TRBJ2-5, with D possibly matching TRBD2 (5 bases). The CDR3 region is CASSPRAFQETQYF. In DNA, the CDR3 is TGTGCCAGCAGCCCGAGGGCCTTCCAAGAGACCCAGTACTTC.